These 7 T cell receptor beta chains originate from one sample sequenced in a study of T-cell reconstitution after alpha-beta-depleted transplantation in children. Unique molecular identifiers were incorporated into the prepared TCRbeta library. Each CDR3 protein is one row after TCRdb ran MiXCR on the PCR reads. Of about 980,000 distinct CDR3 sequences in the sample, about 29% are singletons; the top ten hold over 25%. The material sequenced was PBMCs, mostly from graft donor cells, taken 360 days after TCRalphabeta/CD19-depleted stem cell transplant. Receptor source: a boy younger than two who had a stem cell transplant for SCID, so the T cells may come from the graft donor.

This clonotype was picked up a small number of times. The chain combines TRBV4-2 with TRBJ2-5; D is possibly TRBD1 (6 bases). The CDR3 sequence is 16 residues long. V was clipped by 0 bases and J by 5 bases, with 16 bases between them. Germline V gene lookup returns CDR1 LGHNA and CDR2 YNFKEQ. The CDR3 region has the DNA TGTGCCAGCAGCCAAGATATCACAGGGTGGGGGGAGACCCAGTACTTC. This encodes CASSQDITGWGETQYF.

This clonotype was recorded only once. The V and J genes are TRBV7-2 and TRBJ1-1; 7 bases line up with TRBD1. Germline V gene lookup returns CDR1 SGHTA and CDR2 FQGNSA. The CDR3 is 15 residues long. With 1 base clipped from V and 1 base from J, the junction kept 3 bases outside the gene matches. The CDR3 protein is CASSLGTGWNTEAFF. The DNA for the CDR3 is TGTGCCAGCAGCTTAGGGACAGGCTGGAACACTGAAGCTTTCTTT.

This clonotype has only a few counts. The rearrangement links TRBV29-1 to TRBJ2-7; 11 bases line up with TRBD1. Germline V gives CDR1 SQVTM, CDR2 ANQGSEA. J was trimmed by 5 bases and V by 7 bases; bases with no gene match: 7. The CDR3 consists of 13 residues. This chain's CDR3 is CSAGQGARNEQYF. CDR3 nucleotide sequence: TGCAGCGCAGGACAGGGGGCGCGAAACGAGCAGTACTTC.

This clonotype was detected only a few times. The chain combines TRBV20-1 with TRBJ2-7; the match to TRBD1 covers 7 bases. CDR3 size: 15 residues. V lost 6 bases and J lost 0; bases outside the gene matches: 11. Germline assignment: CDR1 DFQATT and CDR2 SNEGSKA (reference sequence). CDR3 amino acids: CSAVSGGTSSYEQYF. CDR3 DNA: TGCAGTGCCGTATCAGGGGGTACCAGCTCCTACGAGCAGTACTTC.

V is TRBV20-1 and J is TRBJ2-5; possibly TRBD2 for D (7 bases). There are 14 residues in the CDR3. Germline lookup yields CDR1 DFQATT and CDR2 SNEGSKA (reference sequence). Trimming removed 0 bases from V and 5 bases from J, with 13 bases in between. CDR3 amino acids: CSAREWGGGETQYF. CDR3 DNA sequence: TGCAGTGCTAGAGAGTGGGGGGGCGGGGAGACCCAGTACTTC.

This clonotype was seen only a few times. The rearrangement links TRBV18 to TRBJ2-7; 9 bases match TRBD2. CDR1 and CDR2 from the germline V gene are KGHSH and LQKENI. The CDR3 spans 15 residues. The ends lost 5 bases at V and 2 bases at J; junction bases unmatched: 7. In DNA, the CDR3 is TGTGCCAGCTCATCAGGACTAGCGCTACCCTACGAGCAGTACTTC. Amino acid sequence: CASSSGLALPYEQYF.

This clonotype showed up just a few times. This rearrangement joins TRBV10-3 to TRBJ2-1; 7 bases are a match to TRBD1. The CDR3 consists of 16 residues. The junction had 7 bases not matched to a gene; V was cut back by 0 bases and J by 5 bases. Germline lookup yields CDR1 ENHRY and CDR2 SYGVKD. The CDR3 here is CAISESGQSPDNEQFF. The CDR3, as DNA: TGTGCCATCAGTGAGTCGGGACAGAGCCCAGACAATGAGCAGTTCTTC.